This TCR beta chain derives from a study of regulatory T cells in long-lasting Graves disease. Study-wide results and limits: Persistent disease favored TRBV28, TRBJ1-2 and TRBJ2-5. Lower TCR diversity characterized persistent Graves' patients relative to newly diagnosed patients.

CDR3 regions were amplified by Arm-PCR using iRepertoire HTBI primers to build TCR beta libraries. MiXCR, applied by TCRdb to the multiplex PCR reads, yields one record per CDR3 protein. This sample has hundreds of thousands of distinct CDR3 sequences, with 15% to 20% found just once. Sample time point: newly diagnosed GD, antithyroid drugs for less than 3 months. From PBMCs, RNA was extracted and then used to make the TCR library. As for this clonotype: Antigen unknown.

This CDR3 is 17 amino acids long. The V and J ends lost 4 bases and 4 bases, in that order; junction bases with no gene match: 9. The germline V gene encodes CDR1 SGHNT and CDR2 YYREEE (reference sequence). The same sample was also studied in work on T cells in Graves' hyperthyroidism and ophthalmopathy. That paper states: Stable Graves' hyperthyroidism denoted no ophthalmopathy progression over 18 months. Patients aged 18 to 65 with hyperthyroidism were newly diagnosed, with duration under 2 months.

The V gene is TRBV5-4, the J gene TRBJ1-3; 12 bases are shared with TRBD1. This clonotype was sampled from a woman between 25 and 40 years old with Graves disease. The source material was peripheral blood mononuclear cells (PBMCs), sampled at new diagnosis, from a patient treated with antithyroid drugs. The CDR3 sequence: CASSPGQGAKQGNTIYF. In DNA, the CDR3 is TGTGCCAGCAGCCCGGGACAGGGGGCGAAACAAGGAAACACCATATATTTT.